The rows below give T cell receptor beta chains drawn from one sample of a study of blood T cells in healthy people across ages. TCRdb passed the 5' RACE reads through MiXCR, listing each CDR3 protein once. Found here are approximately 810,000 distinct CDR3 sequences, 29% of them singletons; the top ten hold 17%. What was sequenced was blood. These receptors all stem from a woman older than 75 in good health. Both conserved end residues are part of each CDR3. The D gene is left open where the match is weak. Clone sizes are given selectively: once, few, many, or a class where the clone is expanded.

V gene	D gene	clone size	J gene	CDR3 DNA	CDR3 protein
TRBV9	TRBD1	.	TRBJ2-1	TGTGCCAGCAGCGTAGGGACAGGGTTACAGCAGTTCTTC	CASSVGTGLQQFF
TRBV7-2	TRBD1	many	TRBJ2-7	TGTGCCAGCAGCTTAAATAGGGGGCGCGTGCAGTACTTC	CASSLNRGRVQYF
TRBV7-2	.	many	TRBJ2-3	TGTGCCAGCAGCGTCATTGGGGGGGCGACAGATACGCAGTATTTT	CASSVIGGATDTQYF
TRBV20-1	TRBD1	few	TRBJ1-6	TGCAGTGCTAGACCTACTGACAGGGTGTATTCACCCCTCCACTTT	CSARPTDRVYSPLHF
TRBV10-3	TRBD1	many	TRBJ1-1	TGTGCCATCAGCCCGGGACAGGGGGACACTGAAGCTTTCTTT	CAISPGQGDTEAFF
TRBV20-1	.	.	TRBJ1-4	TGCAGTGCTAGAGCAGAGAATGAAAAACTGTTTTTT	CSARAENEKLFF
TRBV7-2	TRBD2	many	TRBJ2-5	TGTGCCAGCAGCCCTGGGACTAGCATAGAGACCCAGTACTTC	CASSPGTSIETQYF
TRBV12-3/TRBV12-4	.	few	TRBJ1-1	TGTGCCAGCAGTTGGCGACTAGACGGGGAAGCTTTCTTT	CASSWRLDGEAFF
TRBV5-1	TRBD1	few	TRBJ1-4	TGCGCCAGCAGCTTGGAGCGGACAGGGTTATTGTTTTTT	CASSLERTGLLFF
TRBV20-1	TRBD1	many	TRBJ2-1	TGCAGTGCAAACACAGGGGGCGCGGGGCAGTTCTTC	CSANTGGAGQFF
TRBV20-1	.	.	TRBJ2-3	TGCAGTGCTAGATTACACCAGACATCCACAGATACGCAGTATTTT	CSARLHQTSTDTQYF
TRBV7-3	.	.	TRBJ2-6	TGTGCCAGCAGCTTAATCGCAGCTCAATTCTCTGGGGCCAACGTCCTGACTTTC	CASSLIAAQFSGANVLTF
TRBV6-1	TRBD2	.	TRBJ2-1	TGTGCCAGCAGACCTGGGACTAGCGGGGGCTACAATGAGCAGTTCTTC	CASRPGTSGGYNEQFF
TRBV20-1	TRBD1	many	TRBJ2-5	TGCAGTGCTAGAGGGGGGACAGGGGTGATAGAGACCCAGTACTTC	CSARGGTGVIETQYF
TRBV29-1	TRBD1	.	TRBJ2-3	TGCAGCGCCCTTTCGGACAGGGTGGTGGGAGATACGCAGTATTTT	CSALSDRVVGDTQYF
TRBV14	.	few	TRBJ1-4	TGTGCCAGCAGCCGCCCCGGGGTAAATGAAAAACTGTTTTTT	CASSRPGVNEKLFF
TRBV5-1	.	.	TRBJ2-2	TGCGCCAGCAGCTTGACAGTTTCGAACACCGGGGAGCTGTTTTTT	CASSLTVSNTGELFF
TRBV7-2	TRBD2	many	TRBJ2-1	TGTGCCACCCAGCCCGTAGCGGGGGGACCTTCCTACAATGAGCAGTTCTTC	CATQPVAGGPSYNEQFF
TRBV7-2	.	many	TRBJ1-5	TGTGCCAGCAGCACCGGGACGGCTTACAATCAGCCCCAGCATTTT	CASSTGTAYNQPQHF
TRBV20-1	.	many	TRBJ2-5	TGCAGTGCTAGAGTACAGGTGGAGACCCAGTACTTC	CSARVQVETQYF
TRBV7-2	TRBD2	many	TRBJ2-1	TGTGCCAGCAGCTTAGACAGGACTAGGGGCAATGAGCAGTTCTTC	CASSLDRTRGNEQFF
TRBV3-1	.	few	TRBJ1-6	TGTGCCAGCAGCCAAGAGGGCGCGGATTCACCCCTCCACTTT	CASSQEGADSPLHF
TRBV12-3/TRBV12-4	.	.	TRBJ1-3	TGTGCCGCACGGGGGGCAGGGACATCGAACACCATATATTTT	CAARGAGTSNTIYF
TRBV7-9	TRBD1	many	TRBJ2-1	TGTGCCAGCAGCGCAGGGACAGCCTACAATGAGCAGTTCTTC	CASSAGTAYNEQFF
TRBV4-2	TRBD2	once	TRBJ2-7	TGTGCCGGCAGCCAAGGGGAGGGGTCGAGGTACGAGCAGTACTTC	CAGSQGEGSRYEQYF
TRBV9	TRBD2	many	TRBJ2-4	TGTGCCAGCAGCGTAGCCGCGGGGGAGCAGTACTTC	CASSVAAGEQYF
TRBV2	.	many	TRBJ2-6	TGTGCCAGCAGTGAAAGGACACCCTTCTCTGGGGCCAACGTCCTGACTTTC	CASSERTPFSGANVLTF
TRBV29-1	TRBD1	once	TRBJ1-1	TGCAGCGTTCGGTACAGGGGGACGGCTGAAGCTTTCTTT	CSVRYRGTAEAFF
TRBV7-6	.	.	TRBJ2-5	TGTGCCAGCAGTTCATCTTCAGGGGTAGGAGAGACCCAGTACTTC	CASSSSSGVGETQYF
TRBV6-2/TRBV6-3	.	few	TRBJ1-1	TGTGCCAGCAGTTATAGGCAGGGAGAGAACACTGAAGCTTTCTTT	CASSYRQGENTEAFF
TRBV5-1	TRBD1	many	TRBJ1-1	TGCGCCAGCCGGGACAGTGATAACACTGAAGCTTTCTTT	CASRDSDNTEAFF
TRBV6-1	.	few	TRBJ2-2	TGTGCCAGCAGTGCCGATGGGGGCGCCGTGGGCACCGGGGAGCTGTTTTTT	CASSADGGAVGTGELFF
TRBV7-2	TRBD1	many	TRBJ1-5	TGTGCCAGCAGTCAAGGGGACAGTCGCAATCAGCCCCAGCATTTT	CASSQGDSRNQPQHF
TRBV4-3	TRBD2	.	TRBJ2-5	TGCGCCAGCAGCCAAGGCCCGACTAGCGGAGAAGAGACCCAGTACTTC	CASSQGPTSGEETQYF